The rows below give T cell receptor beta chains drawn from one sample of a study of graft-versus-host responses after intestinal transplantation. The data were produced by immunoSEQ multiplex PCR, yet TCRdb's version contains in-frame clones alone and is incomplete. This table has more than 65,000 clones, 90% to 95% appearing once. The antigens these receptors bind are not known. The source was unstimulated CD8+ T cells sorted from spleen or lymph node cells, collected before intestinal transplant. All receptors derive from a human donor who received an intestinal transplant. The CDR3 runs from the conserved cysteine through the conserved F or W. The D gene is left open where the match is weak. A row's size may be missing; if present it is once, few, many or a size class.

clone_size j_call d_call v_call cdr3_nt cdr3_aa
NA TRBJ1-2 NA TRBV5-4 TGTGCCAGCAGCTTAGTGGACGGGAGAGCCTATGGCTACACCTTC CASSLVDGRAYGYTF
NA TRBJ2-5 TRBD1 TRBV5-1 TGCGCCAGCAGCTCGGTGGGGGGTGACAGGGGCCAAGAGACCCAGTACTTC CASSSVGGDRGQETQYF
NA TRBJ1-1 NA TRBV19 TGTGCCAGTAGTATGGGTGTGGGTGAAGCTTTCTTT CASSMGVGEAFF
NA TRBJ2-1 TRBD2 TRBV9 TGTGCCAGCAGCCCCGACCCCCTAGCGGGAGATTCGAATGAGCAGTTCTTC CASSPDPLAGDSNEQFF
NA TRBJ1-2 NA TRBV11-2 TGTGCCAGCAGCTTCAGGGTAGAAGGCGGCTACACCTTC CASSFRVEGGYTF
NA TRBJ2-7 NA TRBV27 TGTGCCAGCAGTTTGACGAAGTCCTACGAGCAGTACTTC CASSLTKSYEQYF
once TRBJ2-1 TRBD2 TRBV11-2 TGTGCCAGCAGCTCGAGGACTAGCGGGAGGGTTTACAATGAGCAGTTCTTC CASSSRTSGRVYNEQFF
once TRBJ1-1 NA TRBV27 TGTGCCAGCAGGCCACATCCGAACACTGAAGCTTTCTTT CASRPHPNTEAFF
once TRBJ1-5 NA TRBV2 TGTGCCAGCAGTGAGGAGGGGACTCCAGTTCAGCCCCAGCATTTT CASSEEGTPVQPQHF
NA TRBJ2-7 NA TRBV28 TGTGCCAGCAGCCACCCGGCCTCCTCAACTAGGTTTACCTACGAGCAGTACTTC CASSHPASSTRFTYEQYF
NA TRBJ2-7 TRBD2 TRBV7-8 TGTGCCAGCAGCTTAATGGCTAGCGGGACCTACGAGCAGTACTTC CASSLMASGTYEQYF
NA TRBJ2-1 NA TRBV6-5 TGTGCCAGCAGTTACGGTGGGGATGAGCAGTTCTTC CASSYGGDEQFF
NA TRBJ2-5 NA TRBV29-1 TGCAGCGTTGAGGCAGGGCGCGAAGAGAGGGAGACCCAGTACTTC CSVEAGREERETQYF
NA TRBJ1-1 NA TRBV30 TGTGCCTGGAGTTCCTTGGGGGGGGTGGGAGCTTTCTTT CAWSSLGGVGAFF
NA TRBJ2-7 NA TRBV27 TGTGCCAGCAGCTCCAACGCTCTCGAGCAGTACTTC CASSSNALEQYF
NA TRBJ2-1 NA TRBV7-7 TGTGCCAGCGCCCCTCATGAGGGCTCCTACAATGAGCAGTTCTTC CASAPHEGSYNEQFF
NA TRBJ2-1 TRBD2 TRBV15 TGTGCCACCAGTTTTTCTTCTAGCGGGAGCAATGAGCAGTTCTTC CATSFSSSGSNEQFF
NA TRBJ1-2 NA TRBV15 TGTGCCACCAGCAGGACAGCTCTCGACTACTATGGCTACACCTTC CATSRTALDYYGYTF
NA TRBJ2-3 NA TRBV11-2 TGTGCCAGCAGCTTAGGGGGGTCCGATACGCAGTATTTT CASSLGGSDTQYF
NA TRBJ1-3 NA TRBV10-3 TGTGCCATCAGTGAGTTGGCCGACTACGACTCTGGAAACACCATATATTTT CAISELADYDSGNTIYF
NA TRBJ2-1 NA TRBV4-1 TGCGCCAGCAGCCCGGGACTTAGCAATGAGCAGTTCTTC CASSPGLSNEQFF
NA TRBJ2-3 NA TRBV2 TGTGCCAGCAGTGAACCCCCCCACACAGATACGCAGTATTTT CASSEPPHTDTQYF